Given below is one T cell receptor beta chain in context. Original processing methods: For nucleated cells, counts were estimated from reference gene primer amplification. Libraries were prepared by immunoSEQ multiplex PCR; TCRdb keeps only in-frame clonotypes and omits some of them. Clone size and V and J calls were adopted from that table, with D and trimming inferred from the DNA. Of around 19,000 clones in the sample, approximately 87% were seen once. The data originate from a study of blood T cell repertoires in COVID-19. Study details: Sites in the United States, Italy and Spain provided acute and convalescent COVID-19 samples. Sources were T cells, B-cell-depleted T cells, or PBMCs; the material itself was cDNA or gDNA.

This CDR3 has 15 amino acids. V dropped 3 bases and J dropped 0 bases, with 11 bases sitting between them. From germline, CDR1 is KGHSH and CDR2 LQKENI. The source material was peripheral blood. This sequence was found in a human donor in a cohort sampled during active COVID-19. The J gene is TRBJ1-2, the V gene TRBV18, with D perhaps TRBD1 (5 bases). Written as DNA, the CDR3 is TGTGCCAGCTCACCGGGACTCATAACTAACTATGGCTACACCTTC. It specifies CASSPGLITNYGYTF.